The following is a T cell receptor (beta chain) sequence with its context. This clonotype has at least ten counts. Its antigen target is currently unknown. Base qualities are missing; no much larger clone stands one base away. This specimen comes from a study of CD8 T cells in ankylosing spondylitis (dated 2017 in TCRdb). Notes on the research overall: The study profiled T cell receptor beta repertoires in healthy donors and ankylosing spondylitis patients to find disease-linked TCR variants. Samples of peripheral blood were taken, and for ankylosing spondylitis patients, synovial fluid was collected as well. The full study cohort comprised 25 ankylosing spondylitis patients and about 110 healthy donors. General findings and caveats noted by the study authors: The disease-linked clones were reported to be significantly enriched in matched synovial fluid samples from ankylosing spondylitis patients. Some motif variants were previously reported in synovial fluid and blood of reactive arthritis patients, suggesting common disease-initiation mechanisms. A TCR beta motif of 8 or 9 highly homologous amino acid variants appeared characteristic of blood from ankylosing spondylitis patients. The disease-linked clones had a CD8+ phenotype and were found at relatively low frequencies in peripheral blood.

Taken from cysteine to phenylalanine, the CDR3 has 14 residues. Only CDR3 DNA remains: 42 bases, in frame from the first base. CDR1 and CDR2 were assigned from the germline V gene as SGHRS and YFSETQ. V is reduced by 3 bases and J by 4 bases, leaving a spacing of 14 bases between them. Data came from an Illumina HiSeq 2500. TCR beta libraries were prepared by quantitative 5'-RACE with molecular barcodes. Per the authors' processing: Disease-linked TCR variants were identified with a new computational method built on a probabilistic model of VDJ rearrangement. TCRdb redid the processing of the public reads, applying fastp at Q25 and MiXCR, and retained in-frame beta chains. Records with the same CDR3 protein are collapsed into one entry carrying the most frequent genes and DNA. TCRdb assigned the V and J calls; the authors' analysis was not used. The sample table records a few hundred thousand distinct CDR3 sequences; roughly 10% of these occur just once. The top ten constitute approximately 6.6% of the sample.

The sequence was obtained from a male donor with ankylosing spondylitis or in good health (not recorded which). Recombination joined TRBV5-1 with TRBJ2-7; the D gene could be TRBD1 or TRBD2, each one agreeing over 5 bases. Sequenced: blood, either unsorted or a sorted T cell fraction (not recorded which). Read as DNA, the sequence is TGCGCCAGCAGCTCCATCCAGGGAGCTTACGAGCAGTACTTC. This gives the protein CASSSIQGAYEQYF. With all but the CDR3 taken from the reference TRBV5-1 and TRBJ2-7 genes, the full variable domain is: KAGVTQTPRYLIKTRGQQVTLSCSPISGHRSVSWYQQTPGQGLQFLFEYFSETQRNKGNFPGRFSGRQFSNSRSEMNVSTLELGDSALYLCASSSIQGAYEQYFGPGTRLTVT.